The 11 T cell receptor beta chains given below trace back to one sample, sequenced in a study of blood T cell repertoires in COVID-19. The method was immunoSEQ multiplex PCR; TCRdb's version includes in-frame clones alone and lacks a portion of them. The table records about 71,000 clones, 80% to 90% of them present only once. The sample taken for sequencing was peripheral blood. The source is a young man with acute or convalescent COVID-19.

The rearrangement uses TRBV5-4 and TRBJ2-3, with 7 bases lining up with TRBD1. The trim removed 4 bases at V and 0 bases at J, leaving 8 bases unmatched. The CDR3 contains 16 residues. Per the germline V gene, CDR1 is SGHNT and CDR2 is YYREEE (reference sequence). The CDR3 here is CASSPGTAISTDTQYF. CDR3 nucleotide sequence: TGTGCCAGCAGCCCGGGGACAGCAATTAGCACAGATACGCAGTATTTT.

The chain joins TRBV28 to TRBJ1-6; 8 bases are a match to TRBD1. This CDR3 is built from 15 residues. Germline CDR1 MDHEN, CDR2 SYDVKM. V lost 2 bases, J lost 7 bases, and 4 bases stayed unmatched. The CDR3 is CASSLPDRVNSPLHF. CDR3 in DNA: TGTGCCAGCAGTTTACCGGACAGGGTAAATTCACCCCTCCACTTT. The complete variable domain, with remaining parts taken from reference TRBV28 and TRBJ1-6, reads DVKVTQSSRYLVKRTGEKVFLECVQDMDHENMFWYRQDPGLGLRLIYFSYDVKMKEKGDIPEGYSVSREKKERFSLILESASTNQTSMYLCASSLPDRVNSPLHFGNGTRLTVT.

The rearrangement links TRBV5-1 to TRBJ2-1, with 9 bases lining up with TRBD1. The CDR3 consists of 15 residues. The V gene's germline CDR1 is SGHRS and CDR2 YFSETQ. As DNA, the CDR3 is TGCGTCTCGAGCCGGGGACAGGGTCGCTACAATGAGCAGTTCTTC. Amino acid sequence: CVSSRGQGRYNEQFF.

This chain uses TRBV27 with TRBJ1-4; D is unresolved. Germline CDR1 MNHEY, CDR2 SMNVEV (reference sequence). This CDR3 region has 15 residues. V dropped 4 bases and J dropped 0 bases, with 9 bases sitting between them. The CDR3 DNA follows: TGTGCCAGCAGTTCTTCCGGGACAACTAATGAAAAACTGTTTTTT. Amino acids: CASSSSGTTNEKLFF. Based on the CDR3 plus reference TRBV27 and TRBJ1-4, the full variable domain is EAQVTQNPRYLITVTGKKLTVTCSQNMNHEYMSWYRQDPGLGLRQIYYSMNVEVTDKGDVPEGYKVSRKEKRNFPLILESPSPNQTSLYFCASSSSGTTNEKLFFGSGTQLSVL.

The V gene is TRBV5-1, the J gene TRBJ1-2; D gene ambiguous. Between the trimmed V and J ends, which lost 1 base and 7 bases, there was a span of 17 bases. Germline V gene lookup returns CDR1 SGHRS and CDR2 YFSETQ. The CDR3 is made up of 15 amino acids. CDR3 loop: CASSLMGGPGVGYTF. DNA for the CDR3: TGCGCCAGCAGCTTGATGGGAGGACCGGGCGTTGGCTACACCTTC. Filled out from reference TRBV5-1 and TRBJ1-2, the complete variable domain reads KAGVTQTPRYLIKTRGQQVTLSCSPISGHRSVSWYQQTPGQGLQFLFEYFSETQRNKGNFPGRFSGRQFSNSRSEMNVSTLELGDSALYLCASSLMGGPGVGYTFGSGTRLTVV.

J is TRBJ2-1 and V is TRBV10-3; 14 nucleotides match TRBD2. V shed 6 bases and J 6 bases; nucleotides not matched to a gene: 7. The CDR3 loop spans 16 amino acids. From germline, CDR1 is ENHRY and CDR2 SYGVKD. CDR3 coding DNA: TGTGCCATCAGCTCTGGCGGGACTAGCGGGAGCAATGAGCAGTTCTTC. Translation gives CAISSGGTSGSNEQFF.

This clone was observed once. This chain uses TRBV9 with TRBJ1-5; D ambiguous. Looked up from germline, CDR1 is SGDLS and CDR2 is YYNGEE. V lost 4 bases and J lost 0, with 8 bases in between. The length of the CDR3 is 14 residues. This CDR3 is CASSLTYSNQPQHF. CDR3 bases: TGTGCCAGCAGCCTTACTTATAGCAATCAGCCCCAGCATTTT.

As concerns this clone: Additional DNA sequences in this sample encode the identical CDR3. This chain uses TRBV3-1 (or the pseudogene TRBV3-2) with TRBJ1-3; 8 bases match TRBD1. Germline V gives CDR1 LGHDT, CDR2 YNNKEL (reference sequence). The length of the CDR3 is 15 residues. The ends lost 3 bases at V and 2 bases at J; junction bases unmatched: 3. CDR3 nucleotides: TGTGCCAGCAGCCAGGACAGGGTTGCTGGAAACACCATATATTTT. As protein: CASSQDRVAGNTIYF.

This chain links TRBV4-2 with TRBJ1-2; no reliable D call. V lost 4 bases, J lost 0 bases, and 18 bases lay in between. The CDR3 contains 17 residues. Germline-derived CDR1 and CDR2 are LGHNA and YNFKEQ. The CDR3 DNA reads TGTGCCAGCAGCCGTTCCCGGGGTCCGGGGACTAACTATGGCTACACCTTC. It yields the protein CASSRSRGPGTNYGYTF.

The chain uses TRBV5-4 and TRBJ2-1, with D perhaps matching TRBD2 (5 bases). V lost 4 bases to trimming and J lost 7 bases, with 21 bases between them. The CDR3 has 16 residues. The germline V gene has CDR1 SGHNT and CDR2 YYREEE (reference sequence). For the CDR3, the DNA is TGTGCCAGCAGCGAGGGCCGGTTGACTTCGTGGAATGAGCAGTTCTTC. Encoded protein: CASSEGRLTSWNEQFF.

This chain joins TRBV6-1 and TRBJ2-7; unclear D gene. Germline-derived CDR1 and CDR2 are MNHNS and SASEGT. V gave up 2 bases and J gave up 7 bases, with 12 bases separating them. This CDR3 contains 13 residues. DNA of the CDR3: TGTGCCAGCAGTGAAAGGTGGGTGAGGGAGCAGTACTTC. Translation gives CASSERWVREQYF.